The 26 T cell receptor beta chains listed next were all sequenced from one sample in a study of OX40 agonist ivuxolimab in advanced cancers. TCRdb keeps only in-frame clones here, not all; method: immunoSEQ multiplex PCR. Of some 70,000 clones in the sample, more than 85% were seen once. Sequenced material: CD4+ or CD8+ T cells sorted from blood, taken in a trial of the OX40 agonist ivuxolimab. These receptors all come from an adult with an advanced solid tumor such as melanoma, head and neck, liver or kidney cancer.

The genes are TRBV15 and TRBJ2-3; D is perhaps TRBD2 (6 bases). This CDR3 has 15 amino acids. Trimming shortened V by 1 base and J by 5 bases, and 13 bases separated the two germline ends. Germline V gene data show CDR1 as LNHNV and CDR2 as YYDKDF (reference sequence). The CDR3 DNA is TGTGCCACCAGCAGAGGGGGGGAAGTCAAAGATACGCAGTATTTT. This sequence encodes CATSRGGEVKDTQYF.

The chain combines TRBV27 with TRBJ2-2; D unclear. The length of the CDR3 is 15 residues. Germline values: CDR1 MNHEY, CDR2 SMNVEV (reference sequence). Trimming removed 6 bases at V and 4 bases at J, with 15 bases between. The CDR3 DNA reads TGTGCCAGCAGCCTAAGGACGGCTCCCACCGGGGAGCTGTTTTTT. This encodes CASSLRTAPTGELFF.

The chain couples TRBV2 to TRBJ2-6; 7 nucleotides line up with TRBD1. After removal of 1 base from V and 4 bases from J, the junction contained 1 base not matched to a gene. The CDR3 extends over 15 amino acids. Germline CDR1 and CDR2: SNHLY and FYNNEI. Written as DNA, the CDR3 is TGTGCCAGCAGTGAAGAGGGGGCAGGGGCCAACGTCCTGACTTTC. The encoded protein is CASSEEGAGANVLTF.

This clone occurred once. The same CDR3 also results from other DNA sequences found in this sample. DNA for the CDR3: TGTGCCAGCAGCCTAGTCGAAGGTCGGGTGCATGAAGCTTTCTTT. This codes for CASSLVEGRVHEAFF. The V and J genes are TRBV7-9 and TRBJ1-1; D ambiguous. V lost 5 bases and J lost 7, with 20 bases in between. CDR1 is SEHNR and CDR2 is FQNEAQ in the germline V gene (reference sequence). The length of the CDR3 is 15 residues.

This rearrangement joins TRBV7-2 to TRBJ1-5; D not resolved. The CDR3 totals 15 residues. Germline V CDR1 and CDR2: SGHTA, FQGNSA. Between the trimmed V and J ends, which lost 1 base and 1 base, there was a span of 8 bases. CDR3 nucleotides: TGTGCCAGCAGCTTAGTGGTGAACAGCAATCAGCCCCAGCATTTT. It codes for CASSLVVNSNQPQHF. Full variable domain (rest looked up from reference TRBV7-2 and TRBJ1-5): GAGVSQSPSNKVTEKGKDVELRCDPISGHTALYWYRQSLGQGLEFLIYFQGNSAPDKSGLPSDRFSAERTGGSVSTLTIQRTQQEDSAVYLCASSLVVNSNQPQHFGDGTRLSIL.

The chain uses TRBV7-2 and TRBJ2-7, with D maybe TRBD2 (6 bases). The germline V and J ends were trimmed by 4 bases and 5 bases, with 12 bases remaining between them. The germline CDR1 and CDR2 sequences are SGHTA and FQGNSA. The CDR3 contains 13 residues. CDR3 nucleotides: TGTGCCAGCAGCTACAGCTTAGCGGACGAGCAGTACTTC. It encodes CASSYSLADEQYF. Variable domain in full (rest from reference TRBV7-2 and TRBJ2-7): GAGVSQSPSNKVTEKGKDVELRCDPISGHTALYWYRQSLGQGLEFLIYFQGNSAPDKSGLPSDRFSAERTGGSVSTLTIQRTQQEDSAVYLCASSYSLADEQYFGPGTRLTVT.

The CDR3 here is CASTNPGQGTEAFF. CDR3 DNA sequence: TGTGCCAGCACCAACCCGGGACAAGGGACTGAAGCTTTCTTT. This chain links TRBV6-5 with TRBJ1-1, with a tentative D call TRBD1 (6 bases). This CDR3 region has 14 residues. Trimming stripped 7 bases from V and 5 bases from J, with 17 bases between. CDR1 and CDR2 (germline): MNHEY, SVGAGI.

V gene TRBV21-1 combines with J gene TRBJ1-2. TRBV21-1 is noted as a pseudogene. The CDR3 consists of 14 residues. The chain's CDR3 is CASTQRASGYGYTF. CDR3 in DNA: TGTGCCAGCACCCAAAGGGCCAGCGGCTATGGCTACACCTTC.

Only a few counts were recorded for this clone. The rearrangement uses TRBV7-9 and TRBJ2-7; D may be TRBD2 (6 bases). Looked up from germline, CDR1 is SEHNR and CDR2 is FQNEAQ (reference sequence). CDR3 length: 14 amino acids. With 6 bases removed from V and 4 bases from J, the gap between germline ends came to 16 bases. The chain's CDR3 is CASRGRAGTYEQYF. Here the CDR3 DNA reads TGTGCCAGCAGAGGGCGGGCGGGAACTTACGAGCAGTACTTC.

This chain uses TRBV19 with TRBJ2-3, with 12 positions matching TRBD2. Germline-derived CDR1 and CDR2 are LNHDA and SQIVND (reference sequence). The CDR3 extends over 18 amino acids. J lost 3 bases, V lost 0 bases, and 7 bases had no gene match. This CDR3 is CASSIDSTSGRRTDTQYF. The CDR3 coding sequence is TGTGCCAGTAGTATAGATTCCACTAGCGGGAGGCGGACAGATACGCAGTATTTT.

V usage is TRBV19 and J usage is TRBJ2-3; 7 bases map to TRBD2. The CDR3 has 14 amino acids. V gave up 5 bases and J gave up 1 base; unmatched junction bases: 3. Germline V gives CDR1 LNHDA, CDR2 SQIVND (reference sequence). The DNA of the CDR3 is TGTGCCAGTAGTCCTAGCGGAGGCACAGATACGCAGTATTTT. It codes for CASSPSGGTDTQYF. The whole variable domain, remainder taken from reference TRBV19 and TRBJ2-3, is DGGITQSPKYLFRKEGQNVTLSCEQNLNHDAMYWYRQDPGQGLRLIYYSQIVNDFQKGDIAEGYSVSREKKESFPLTVTSAQKNPTAFYLCASSPSGGTDTQYFGPGTRLTVL.

This chain uses TRBV5-1 with TRBJ2-1; 7 positions match TRBD2. CDR1 and CDR2 from the germline V gene are SGHRS and YFSETQ. This CDR3 contains 16 residues. Trimming took 4 bases from V and 0 from J; bases not matched to a gene: 7. CDR3 nucleotide sequence: TGCGCCAGCAGCCGGCGAGGACTAGTCTCCTACAATGAGCAGTTCTTC. This encodes CASSRRGLVSYNEQFF.

The genes are TRBV29-1 and TRBJ1-4; the D is unclear. The germline CDR1 and CDR2 sequences are SQVTM and ANQGSEA. The CDR3 is 14 residues long. Trimming shortened V by 4 bases and J by 0 bases, and 9 bases separated the two germline ends. The CDR3 nucleotides read TGCAGCGTTGTAGTAATACCAACTAATGAAAAACTGTTTTTT. It codes for CSVVVIPTNEKLFF.

V and J are TRBV4-2 and TRBJ2-7, with D possibly being TRBD2 (5 bases). The CDR3 has 15 amino acids. V lost 1 base and J lost 0, with 10 bases in between. Germline lookup yields CDR1 LGHNA and CDR2 YNFKEQ. The DNA for the CDR3 is TGTGCCAGCAGCCAAGCCCGAGGGAGCTCCTACGAGCAGTACTTC. It specifies CASSQARGSSYEQYF.

The rearrangement joins TRBV19 to TRBJ1-4; the D gene is possibly TRBD1 (5 bases). From germline, CDR1 is LNHDA and CDR2 SQIVND (reference sequence). The CDR3 consists of 13 residues. CDR3 residues: CATAWGLAEKLFF. The CDR3 nucleotides are TGTGCGACCGCGTGGGGGTTGGCTGAAAAACTGTTTTTT.

The V gene is TRBV10-3, the J gene TRBJ1-2; 8 nucleotides match TRBD1. Germline CDR1 and CDR2: ENHRY and SYGVKD. This CDR3 contains 15 residues. J lost 4 bases, V lost 5 bases, and 9 bases had no gene match. CDR3 sequence reads: CAISHGPQGGYGYTF. The CDR3 bases are TGTGCCATCAGTCACGGACCACAGGGGGGCTATGGCTACACCTTC.

The gene calls are TRBV29-1 and TRBJ1-1; 9 bases are a match to TRBD1. With 6 bases clipped from V and 0 bases from J, the junction kept 5 bases outside the gene matches. Germline CDR1 is SQVTM and CDR2 is ANQGSEA. The CDR3 length is 14 residues. The CDR3 bases are TGCAGCGTCACCGGGACAGGGATGAACACTGAAGCTTTCTTT. It encodes CSVTGTGMNTEAFF.

The chain employs TRBV11-2 and TRBJ2-5; 9 nucleotides line up with TRBD2. CDR1 is SGHAT, CDR2 FQNNGV, per germline. Trimming at V came to 6 bases and at J to 5 bases, leaving 7 bases not matched to a gene. The CDR3 has 14 residues. In DNA, the CDR3 is TGTGCCAGCAGGGATAGCGGGAGCGGGGAGACCCAGTACTTC. Encoded protein: CASRDSGSGETQYF.

The rearrangement uses TRBV11-2 and TRBJ2-7, with 12 nucleotides matching TRBD2. This CDR3 is built from 15 residues. Germline V gene data show CDR1 as SGHAT and CDR2 as FQNNGV. The V segment lost 6 bases and the J segment 3 bases; nucleotides outside the gene matches: 6. The CDR3 coding sequence is TGTGCCAGCAGTCTAGCGGGAGGGGGGGGCTACGAGCAGTACTTC. It encodes CASSLAGGGGYEQYF.

The chain employs TRBV6-5 and TRBJ2-2; TRBD2 aligns across 7 bases. This CDR3 is 15 amino acids long. CDR1 is MNHEY and CDR2 is SVGAGI in the germline V gene. J gave up 5 bases and V 5 bases, and 8 bases lay outside the gene matches. CDR3 in DNA: TGTGCCAGCAGTCGGGGACTATACCTAACCGGGGAGCTGTTTTTT. Its protein is CASSRGLYLTGELFF.

V is TRBV19 and J is TRBJ1-2; 7 bases are shared with TRBD1. Trimming cost V 3 bases and J 3 bases; bases outside gene matches: 1. CDR3 length: 13 residues. CDR1 is LNHDA and CDR2 is SQIVND in the germline V gene (reference sequence). The CDR3 here is CASSIDRDYGYTF. CDR3 nucleotide sequence: TGTGCCAGTAGTATCGACAGGGACTATGGCTACACCTTC.

The rearrangement links TRBV19 to TRBJ2-5; 9 bases match TRBD1. CDR3 length equals 11 residues. Germline CDR1 and CDR2: LNHDA and SQIVND (reference sequence). V shed 10 bases, J shed 8 bases, and the junction held 5 bases outside the gene matches. The CDR3 loop reads CAIRTGDTQYF. CDR3 nucleotide sequence: TGTGCCATTCGGACAGGGGACACCCAGTACTTC.

V gene TRBV30 combines with J gene TRBJ1-5; possibly TRBD1 for D (5 bases). The length of the CDR3 is 13 residues. Trimming stripped 0 bases from V and 5 bases from J, with 8 bases between. CDR1 is GTSNPN, CDR2 SVGIG, per germline (reference sequence). CDR3 residues: CAWSVRGDQPQHF. The CDR3 region has the DNA TGTGCCTGGAGTGTACGAGGGGATCAGCCCCAGCATTTT.

The chain uses TRBV5-1 and TRBJ2-1, with D possibly being TRBD2 (5 bases). Trimming stripped 0 bases from V and 7 bases from J, with 14 bases between. The CDR3 loop spans 15 amino acids. CDR1 SGHRS and CDR2 YFSETQ come from the germline V gene. Here the CDR3 DNA reads TGCGCCAGCAGCTTGGGGCCGGGATTCGAGAATGAGCAGTTCTTC. Protein product: CASSLGPGFENEQFF.

The CDR3 DNA is TGTGCCACCAGCAGATTCGCCGAAGCGGGAGGGCCTATCGATACGCAGTATTTT. This encodes CATSRFAEAGGPIDTQYF. The V gene is TRBV15, the J gene TRBJ2-3, with TRBD2 matching 10 bases. CDR1 LNHNV and CDR2 YYDKDF come from the germline V gene (reference sequence). The CDR3 is 18 amino acids. The V and J ends lost 2 bases and 6 bases, in that order; junction bases with no gene match: 14.

DNA of the CDR3: TGTGCCAGCAGCGACGGAACCCTACGGGGCTACACCTTC. Translating gives CASSDGTLRGYTF. This chain links TRBV5-4 with TRBJ1-2; D remains unclear. The CDR3 covers 13 residues. The germline V and J ends were trimmed by 4 bases and 8 bases, with 15 bases remaining between them. The germline CDR1 and CDR2 sequences are SGHNT and YYREEE (reference sequence).